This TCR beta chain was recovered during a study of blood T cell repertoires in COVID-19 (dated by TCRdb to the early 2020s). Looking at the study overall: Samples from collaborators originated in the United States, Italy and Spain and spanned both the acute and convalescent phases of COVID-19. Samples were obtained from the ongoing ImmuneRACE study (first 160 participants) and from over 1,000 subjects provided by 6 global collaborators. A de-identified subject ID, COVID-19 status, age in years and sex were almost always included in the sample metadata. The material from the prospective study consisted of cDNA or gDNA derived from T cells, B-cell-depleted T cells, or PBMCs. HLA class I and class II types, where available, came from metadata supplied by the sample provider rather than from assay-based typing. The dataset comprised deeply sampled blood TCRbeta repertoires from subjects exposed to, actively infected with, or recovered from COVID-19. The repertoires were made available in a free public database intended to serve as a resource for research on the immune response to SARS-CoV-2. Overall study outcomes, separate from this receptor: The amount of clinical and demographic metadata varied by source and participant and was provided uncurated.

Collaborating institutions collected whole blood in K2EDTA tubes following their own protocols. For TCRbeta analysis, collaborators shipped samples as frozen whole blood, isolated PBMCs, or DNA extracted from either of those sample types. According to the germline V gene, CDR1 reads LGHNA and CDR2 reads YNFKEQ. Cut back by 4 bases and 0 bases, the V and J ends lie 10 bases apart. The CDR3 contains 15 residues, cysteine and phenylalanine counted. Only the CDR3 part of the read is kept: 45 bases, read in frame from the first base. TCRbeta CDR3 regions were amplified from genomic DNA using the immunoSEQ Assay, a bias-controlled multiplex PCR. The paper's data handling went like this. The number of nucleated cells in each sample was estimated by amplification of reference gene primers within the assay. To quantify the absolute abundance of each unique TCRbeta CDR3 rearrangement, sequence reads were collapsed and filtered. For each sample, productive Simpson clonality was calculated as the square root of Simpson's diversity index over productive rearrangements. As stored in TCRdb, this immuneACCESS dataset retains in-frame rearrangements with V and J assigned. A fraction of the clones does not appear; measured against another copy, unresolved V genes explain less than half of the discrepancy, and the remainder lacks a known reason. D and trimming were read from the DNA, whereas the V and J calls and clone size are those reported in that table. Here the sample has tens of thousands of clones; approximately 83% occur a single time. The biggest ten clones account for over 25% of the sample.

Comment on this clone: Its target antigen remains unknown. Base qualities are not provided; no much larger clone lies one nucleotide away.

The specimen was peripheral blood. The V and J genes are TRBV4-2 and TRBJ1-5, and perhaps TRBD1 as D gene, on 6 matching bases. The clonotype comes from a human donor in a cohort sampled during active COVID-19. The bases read TGTGCCAGCAGCCGGGGGCCCGGTAGCAATCAGCCCCAGCATTTT. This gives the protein CASSRGPGSNQPQHF.